These 25 T cell receptor beta chains came from one sample sequenced in a study of T cell responses to AZD1222 COVID-19 vaccine. Profiled with immunoSEQ multiplex PCR; TCRdb holds only in-frame clones, not every one. The profile covers approximately 100,000 clones, with over 80% appearing a single time and less than 9.5% taken by the ten largest. Here the sequenced sample was peripheral blood, taken on day 0 of AZD1222 vaccination. Receptor source: an adult in good health.

The chain joins TRBV5-1 to TRBJ2-1; TRBD1 matches at 8 bases. Germline CDR1 SGHRS, CDR2 YFSETQ. The CDR3 consists of 13 residues. The trim removed 4 bases at V and 9 bases at J, leaving 6 bases unmatched. CDR3 region: CASSAYDRGEQFF. The DNA of the CDR3 is TGCGCCAGCAGCGCATACGACAGGGGTGAGCAGTTCTTC.

The V call is TRBV28, the J call TRBJ1-2; weak D call: TRBD1 (6 bases). This CDR3 is 13 amino acids long. Per germline, CDR1 MDHEN and CDR2 SYDVKM. With 4 bases removed from V and 4 bases from J, the gap between germline ends came to 10 bases. The CDR3 region is CASSSGGLYGYTF. DNA of the CDR3: TGTGCCAGCAGTTCGGGGGGGCTCTATGGCTACACCTTC.

This rearrangement joins TRBV7-2 to TRBJ2-5, with 16 bases identical to TRBD2. V shed 5 bases, J shed 2 bases, and the junction held 2 bases outside the gene matches. CDR3 size: 16 residues. Germline lookup yields CDR1 SGHTA and CDR2 FQGNSA. For the CDR3, the DNA is TGTGCCAGCAGCCAGGGACTAGCGGGAGGGCAAGAGACCCAGTACTTC. Residues: CASSQGLAGGQETQYF.

This chain connects TRBV19 to TRBJ1-1, with 7 bases fitting TRBD1. V lost 5 bases to trimming and J lost 0 bases; unmatched junction nucleotides: 9. The germline V gene encodes CDR1 LNHDA and CDR2 SQIVND (reference sequence). The length of the CDR3 is 16 residues. The CDR3 sequence is CASSPRTGGLNTEAFF. In nucleotides, the CDR3 is TGTGCCAGTAGTCCCCGGACAGGAGGCCTGAACACTGAAGCTTTCTTT.

V and J are TRBV2 and TRBJ1-2; D is unclear. Between the trimmed V and J ends, which lost 0 bases and 8 bases, there was a span of 19 bases. There are 16 residues in the CDR3. Germline V gene lookup returns CDR1 SNHLY and CDR2 FYNNEI. CDR3 sequence: CASSEARLGNWQGYTF. CDR3 sequence (DNA): TGTGCCAGCAGTGAAGCGCGGTTGGGGAATTGGCAAGGCTACACCTTC. The variable domain in full, completed from reference TRBV2 and TRBJ1-2, reads EPEVTQTPSHQVTQMGQEVILRCVPISNHLYFYWYRQILGQKVEFLVSFYNNEISEKSEIFDDQFSVERPDGSNFTLKIRSTKLEDSAMYFCASSEARLGNWQGYTFGSGTRLTVV.

The V and J genes are TRBV7-3 and TRBJ1-1; TRBD1 might be the D (5 bases). Deletions cut 3 bases from V and 6 bases from J, with 17 bases between. The CDR3 contains 15 residues. Germline CDR1 and CDR2: SGHTA and FQGTGA. The chain's CDR3 is CASSLSRGVTAEAFF. The CDR3 DNA reads TGTGCCAGCAGCTTGAGTCGGGGGGTAACGGCTGAAGCTTTCTTT.

The J gene is TRBJ2-7, the V gene TRBV5-5; D gene ambiguous. Trimming took off 2 bases at V and 3 bases at J, with 18 bases between the two ends. Germline-derived CDR1 and CDR2 are SGHKS and YYEKEE (reference sequence). The CDR3 totals 16 residues. CDR3 in amino acids: CASSLRIAELHYEQYF. The CDR3, as DNA: TGTGCCAGCAGCTTAAGAATCGCGGAGCTTCACTACGAGCAGTACTTC.

This clone was seen a handful of times. The chain couples TRBV7-2 to TRBJ1-2, with TRBD1 matching 8 bases. The ends lost 0 bases at V and 8 bases at J; junction bases unmatched: 11. Germline lookup yields CDR1 SGHTA and CDR2 FQGNSA. The length of the CDR3 is 16 residues. In nucleotides, the CDR3 is TGTGCCAGCAGCTTAGCGGTAACCGACAGGGGAAGAGGCTACACCTTC. It translates to CASSLAVTDRGRGYTF.

V is TRBV27 and J is TRBJ2-1; D ambiguous. The CDR3 is made up of 15 amino acids. The V end was cut by 4 bases, the J end by 0 bases, with 10 bases between. Germline loops: CDR1 MNHEY, CDR2 SMNVEV (reference sequence). CDR3 protein: CASSSSGPSYNEQFF. The DNA of the CDR3 is TGTGCCAGCAGTTCCTCGGGCCCCTCCTACAATGAGCAGTTCTTC.

The chain carries TRBV7-7 and TRBJ2-5; D is uncertain. The ends were cut back, 6 bases at V and 9 bases at J, with 11 bases in the middle. CDR3 length: 11 residues. Germline CDR1 is SSHAT and CDR2 is FNYEAQ (reference sequence). The CDR3 DNA follows: TGTGCCAGCAGTTCCGGCCCAGCCCAGTACTTC. Translated, it gives CASSSGPAQYF.

The chain employs TRBV6-5 and TRBJ1-5, with 9 bases matching TRBD1. V gave up 6 bases and J gave up 7 bases; unmatched junction bases: 7. This CDR3 is built from 14 residues. Looked up from germline, CDR1 is MNHEY and CDR2 is SVGAGI. The CDR3 DNA reads TGTGCCAGCAGAGACTGGGACAGGGTCCAGCCCCAGCATTTT. Its protein is CASRDWDRVQPQHF.

In its sample, this clone was seen once. CDR3 DNA: TGTGCCAGCAGTTTAAAAGGGGTCAACTATGGCTACACCTTC. Its translation is CASSLKGVNYGYTF. This chain links TRBV28 with TRBJ1-2; D may be TRBD1 (5 bases). V gave up 2 bases and J gave up 2 bases, with 9 bases separating them. CDR3 length: 14 amino acids. Germline lookup yields CDR1 MDHEN and CDR2 SYDVKM.

This rearrangement joins TRBV6-2 or TRBV6-3 to TRBJ1-5; D is unclear. Looked up from germline, CDR1 is MNHEY and CDR2 is SVGEGT. With 3 bases removed from V and 0 bases from J, the gap between germline ends came to 9 bases. The CDR3 covers 15 residues. CDR3 sequence: CASSYPGYSNQPQHF. DNA for the CDR3: TGTGCCAGCAGTTATCCGGGATATAGCAATCAGCCCCAGCATTTT.

V usage is TRBV28 and J usage is TRBJ2-3, with no clear D. This CDR3 spans 12 amino acids. V lost 5 bases and J lost 2, with 5 bases in between. The germline gives CDR1 MDHEN, CDR2 SYDVKM. The CDR3 is CASSPHTDTQYF. The CDR3 DNA follows: TGTGCCAGCAGTCCCCACACAGATACGCAGTATTTT. The entire variable domain, with the rest obtained from reference TRBV28 and TRBJ2-3, is as follows: DVKVTQSSRYLVKRTGEKVFLECVQDMDHENMFWYRQDPGLGLRLIYFSYDVKMKEKGDIPEGYSVSREKKERFSLILESASTNQTSMYLCASSPHTDTQYFGPGTRLTVL.

The chain has TRBV5-4 and TRBJ2-3; D is undetermined. Trimming shortened V by 4 bases and J by 4 bases, and 10 bases separated the two germline ends. The CDR3 totals 13 residues. The V gene's germline CDR1 is SGHNT and CDR2 YYREEE (reference sequence). CDR3 DNA: TGTGCCAGCAGCAAAAACTGGGCAGATACGCAGTATTTT. It yields the protein CASSKNWADTQYF.

The chain joins TRBV7-9 to TRBJ2-1, with TRBD1 as a possible D gene (5 bases). The CDR3 runs to 13 residues. Germline-derived CDR1 and CDR2 are SEHNR and FQNEAQ (reference sequence). Trimming stripped 3 bases from V and 12 bases from J, with 15 bases between. The CDR3 reads CASSFDTGHRQFF. CDR3 DNA sequence: TGTGCCAGCAGCTTCGATACAGGCCACCGGCAGTTCTTC.

The V gene is TRBV2, the J gene TRBJ1-5; D is perhaps TRBD1 (5 bases). The CDR3 runs 13 residues. Trimming left V 4 bases short and J 5 bases short, with 9 bases between. CDR1 is SNHLY, CDR2 FYNNEI, per germline. The DNA of the CDR3 is TGTGCCAGCAGTGGGACACACTATCAGCCCCAGCATTTT. It translates to CASSGTHYQPQHF.

The V call is TRBV20-1, the J call TRBJ2-7, with a possible D match to TRBD1 (5 bases). Deletions cut 6 bases from V and 2 bases from J, with 17 bases between. Germline lookup yields CDR1 DFQATT and CDR2 SNEGSKA (reference sequence). The CDR3 is 14 amino acids. This CDR3 reads CSASRTRAPYEQYF. For the CDR3, the DNA is TGCAGTGCCAGTAGGACAAGAGCTCCCTACGAGCAGTACTTC.

This chain joins TRBV5-1 and TRBJ2-3; no firm D call. The CDR3 consists of 14 residues. Germline V gene data show CDR1 as SGHRS and CDR2 as YFSETQ. Trimming left V 7 bases short and J 3 bases short, with 15 bases between. CDR3 region: CASGFSDPTDTQYF. In nucleotides, the CDR3 is TGCGCCAGCGGGTTTTCCGACCCGACAGATACGCAGTATTTT. Together with reference TRBV5-1 and TRBJ2-3, the CDR3 gives the full variable domain: KAGVTQTPRYLIKTRGQQVTLSCSPISGHRSVSWYQQTPGQGLQFLFEYFSETQRNKGNFPGRFSGRQFSNSRSEMNVSTLELGDSALYLCASGFSDPTDTQYFGPGTRLTVL.

The genes are TRBV11-2 and TRBJ1-6; D is ambiguous. Germline V gives CDR1 SGHAT, CDR2 FQNNGV. V was trimmed by 7 bases and J by 7 bases, leaving 11 bases between them. The CDR3 length is 13 residues. The CDR3 loop reads CASTHGSNSPLHF. The CDR3 region has the DNA TGTGCCAGCACTCACGGAAGCAATTCACCCCTCCACTTT.

V gene TRBV7-2 combines with J gene TRBJ2-7; D perhaps matches TRBD1 (7 bases). Germline-derived CDR1 and CDR2 are SGHTA and FQGNSA. With 5 bases removed from V and 5 bases from J, the gap between germline ends came to 19 bases. This CDR3 spans 15 amino acids. In DNA form, the CDR3 reads TGTGCCAGCAGCCCCAAGCGGGCAGGGGGAAACGAGCAGTACTTC. Protein product: CASSPKRAGGNEQYF.

The J gene is TRBJ2-4, the V gene TRBV28; 8 positions agree with TRBD2. The germline V gene encodes CDR1 MDHEN and CDR2 SYDVKM. The CDR3 is made up of 17 amino acids. The ends lost 7 bases at V and 0 bases at J; junction bases unmatched: 11. CDR3 residues: CASTSGGGGLAKNIQYF. The CDR3 bases are TGTGCCAGCACCTCGGGGGGGGGAGGATTAGCCAAAAACATTCAGTACTTC. Complete variable domain (other parts from reference TRBV28 and TRBJ2-4): DVKVTQSSRYLVKRTGEKVFLECVQDMDHENMFWYRQDPGLGLRLIYFSYDVKMKEKGDIPEGYSVSREKKERFSLILESASTNQTSMYLCASTSGGGGLAKNIQYFGAGTRLSVL.

CDR3 region: CASSFFPGNQETQYF. As DNA, the CDR3 is TGTGCCAGCAGCTTCTTCCCGGGGAACCAAGAGACCCAGTACTTC. The V gene is TRBV11-2, the J gene TRBJ2-5, with TRBD2 as a possible D gene (5 bases). Per the germline V gene, CDR1 is SGHAT and CDR2 is FQNNGV. Between the trimmed V and J ends, which lost 3 bases and 0 bases, there was a span of 11 bases. The CDR3 totals 15 residues.

This chain joins TRBV9 and TRBJ2-1; D gene ambiguous. In germline, CDR1 is SGDLS, CDR2 YYNGEE. This CDR3 is built from 15 residues. Deletions cut 0 bases from V and 2 bases from J, with 9 bases between. In DNA, the CDR3 is TGTGCCAGCAGCGTAGGAGAGGACCCCTACAATGAGCAGTTCTTC. It translates to CASSVGEDPYNEQFF.

This rearrangement joins TRBV7-9 to TRBJ1-1, with 8 bases identical to TRBD1. Germline V gene sequence: CDR1 SEHNR, CDR2 FQNEAQ (reference sequence). J gave up 1 base and V 5 bases, and 3 bases lay outside the gene matches. This CDR3 contains 14 residues. As DNA, the CDR3 is TGTGCCAGCAGCCCGGGACAGGCGAACACTGAAGCTTTCTTT. It codes for CASSPGQANTEAFF.